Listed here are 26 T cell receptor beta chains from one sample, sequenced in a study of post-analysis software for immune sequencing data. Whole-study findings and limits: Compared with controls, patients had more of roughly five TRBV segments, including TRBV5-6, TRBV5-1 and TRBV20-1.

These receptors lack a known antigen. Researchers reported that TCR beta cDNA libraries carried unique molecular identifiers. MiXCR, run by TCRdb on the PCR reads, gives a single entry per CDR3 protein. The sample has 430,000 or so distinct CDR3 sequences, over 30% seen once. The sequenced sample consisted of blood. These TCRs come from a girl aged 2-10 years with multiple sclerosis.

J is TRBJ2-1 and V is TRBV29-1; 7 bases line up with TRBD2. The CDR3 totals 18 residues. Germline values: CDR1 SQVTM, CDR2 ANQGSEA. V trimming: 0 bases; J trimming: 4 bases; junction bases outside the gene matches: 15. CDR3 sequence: CSVEDPIVGRETYNEQFF. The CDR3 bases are TGCAGCGTTGAAGACCCGATTGTGGGGCGGGAGACTTACAATGAGCAGTTCTTC.

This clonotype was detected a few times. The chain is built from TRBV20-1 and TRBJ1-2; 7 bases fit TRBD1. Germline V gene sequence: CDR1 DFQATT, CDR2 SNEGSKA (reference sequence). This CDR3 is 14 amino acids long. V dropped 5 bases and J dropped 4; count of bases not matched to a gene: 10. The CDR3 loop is CSAEKLDRLYGYTF. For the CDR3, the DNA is TGCAGTGCTGAAAAATTGGACAGGCTCTATGGCTACACCTTC.

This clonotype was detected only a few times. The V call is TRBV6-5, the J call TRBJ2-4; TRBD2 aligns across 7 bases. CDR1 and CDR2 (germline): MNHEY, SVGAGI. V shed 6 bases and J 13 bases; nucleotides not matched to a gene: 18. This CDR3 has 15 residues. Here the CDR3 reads CASSRDSTAVREQYF. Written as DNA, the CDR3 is TGTGCCAGCAGCCGGGATTCGACGGCTGTGCGGGAGCAGTACTTC.

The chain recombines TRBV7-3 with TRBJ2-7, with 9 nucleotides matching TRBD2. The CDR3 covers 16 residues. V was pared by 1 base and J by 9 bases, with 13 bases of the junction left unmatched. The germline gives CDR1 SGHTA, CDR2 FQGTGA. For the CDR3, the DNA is TGTGCCAGCAGCTTAAATGGGGGACTAGCTGGGAACGGGCAGTACTTC. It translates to CASSLNGGLAGNGQYF. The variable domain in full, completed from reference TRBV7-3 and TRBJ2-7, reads GAGVSQTPSNKVTEKGKYVELRCDPISGHTALYWYRQSLGQGPEFLIYFQGTGAADDSGLPNDRFFAVRPEGSVSTLKIQRTERGDSAVYLCASSLNGGLAGNGQYFGPGTRLTVT.

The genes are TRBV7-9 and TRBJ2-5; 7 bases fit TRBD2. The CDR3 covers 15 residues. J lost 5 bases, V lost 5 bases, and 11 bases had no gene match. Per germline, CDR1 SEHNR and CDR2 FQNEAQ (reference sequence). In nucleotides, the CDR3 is TGTGCCAGCAGCCCTACCCGGACTAGTGGGGAGACCCAGTACTTC. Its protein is CASSPTRTSGETQYF.

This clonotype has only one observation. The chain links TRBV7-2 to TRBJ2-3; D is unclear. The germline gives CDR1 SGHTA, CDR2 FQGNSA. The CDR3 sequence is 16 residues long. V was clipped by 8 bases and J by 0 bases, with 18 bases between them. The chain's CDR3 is CASAFLVPSSTDTQYF. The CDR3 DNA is TGTGCCAGCGCATTCCTTGTTCCCTCTAGCACAGATACGCAGTATTTT.

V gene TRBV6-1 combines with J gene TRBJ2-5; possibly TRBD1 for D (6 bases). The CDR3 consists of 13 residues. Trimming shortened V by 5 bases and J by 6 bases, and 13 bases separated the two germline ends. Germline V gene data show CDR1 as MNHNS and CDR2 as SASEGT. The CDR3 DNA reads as TGTGCCAGCAGTCTTACAGGGAGCCAGACCCAGTACTTC. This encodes CASSLTGSQTQYF.

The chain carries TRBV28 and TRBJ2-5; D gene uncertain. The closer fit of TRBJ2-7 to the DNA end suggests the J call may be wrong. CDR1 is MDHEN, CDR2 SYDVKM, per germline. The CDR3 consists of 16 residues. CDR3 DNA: TGTGCCAGCAGTTTTGTAGGGCTAGGCTACCCCTACGAGCAGTACTTC. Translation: CASSFVGLGYPYEQYF.

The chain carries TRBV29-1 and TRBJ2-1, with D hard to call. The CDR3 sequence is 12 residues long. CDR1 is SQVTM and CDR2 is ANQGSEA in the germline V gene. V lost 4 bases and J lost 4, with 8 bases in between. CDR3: CSVVLRYNEQFF. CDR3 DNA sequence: TGCAGCGTTGTGCTCAGGTACAATGAGCAGTTCTTC.

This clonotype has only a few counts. Here the CDR3 DNA reads TGCAGTGCGACACAGGGGGCGCGGAGCAATCAGCCCCAGCATTTT. Translation gives CSATQGARSNQPQHF. This chain joins TRBV20-1 and TRBJ1-5, with 9 bases lining up with TRBD1. The CDR3 is 15 amino acids. J gave up 1 base and V 6 bases, and 7 bases lay outside the gene matches. Germline V gene data show CDR1 as DFQATT and CDR2 as SNEGSKA (reference sequence).

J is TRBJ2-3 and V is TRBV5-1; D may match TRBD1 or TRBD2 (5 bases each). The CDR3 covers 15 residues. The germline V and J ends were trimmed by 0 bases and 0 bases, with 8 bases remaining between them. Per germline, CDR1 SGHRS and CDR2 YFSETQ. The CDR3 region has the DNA TGCGCCAGCAGCTTGGGGGGACGGAGCACAGATACGCAGTATTTT. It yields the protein CASSLGGRSTDTQYF.

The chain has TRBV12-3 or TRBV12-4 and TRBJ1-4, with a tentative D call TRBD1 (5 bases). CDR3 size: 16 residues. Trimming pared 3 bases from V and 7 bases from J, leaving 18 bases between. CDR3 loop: CASSFISGVRGEKLFF. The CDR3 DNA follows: TGTGCCAGCAGTTTTATCTCGGGGGTACGAGGTGAAAAACTGTTTTTT.

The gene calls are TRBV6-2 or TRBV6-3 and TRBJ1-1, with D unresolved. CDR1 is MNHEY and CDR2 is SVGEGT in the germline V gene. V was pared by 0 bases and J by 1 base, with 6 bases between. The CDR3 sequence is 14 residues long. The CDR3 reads CASSYSYGNTEAFF. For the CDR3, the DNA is TGTGCCAGCAGTTACTCGTACGGGAACACTGAAGCTTTCTTT.

The CDR3 sequence is CASSLEDNSYEQYF. CDR3 nucleotide sequence: TGTGCCAGCAGCTTAGAAGACAACTCCTACGAGCAGTACTTC. The chain combines TRBV7-2 with TRBJ2-7; the D is unclear. CDR1 is SGHTA and CDR2 is FQGNSA in the germline V gene. Trimming cost V 1 base and J 0 bases, with 7 bases left between them. This CDR3 is built from 14 residues.

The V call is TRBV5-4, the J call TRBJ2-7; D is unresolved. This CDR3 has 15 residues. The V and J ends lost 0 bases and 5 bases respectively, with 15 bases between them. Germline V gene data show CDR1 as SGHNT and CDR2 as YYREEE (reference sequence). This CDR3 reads CASSLAGYGVHEQYF. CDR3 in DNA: TGTGCCAGCAGCTTGGCTGGCTATGGGGTGCACGAGCAGTACTTC.

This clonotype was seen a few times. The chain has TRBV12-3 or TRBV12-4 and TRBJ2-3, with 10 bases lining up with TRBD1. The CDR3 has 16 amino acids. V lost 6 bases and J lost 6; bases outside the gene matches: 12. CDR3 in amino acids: CASSRLPGQGRDTQYF. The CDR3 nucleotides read TGTGCCAGCAGCCGACTTCCGGGACAGGGGAGGGATACGCAGTATTTT.

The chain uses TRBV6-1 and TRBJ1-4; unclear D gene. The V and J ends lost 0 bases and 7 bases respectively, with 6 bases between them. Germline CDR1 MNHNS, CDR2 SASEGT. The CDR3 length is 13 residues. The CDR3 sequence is CASSEAPFEKLFF. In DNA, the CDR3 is TGTGCCAGCAGTGAAGCGCCTTTTGAAAAACTGTTTTTT.

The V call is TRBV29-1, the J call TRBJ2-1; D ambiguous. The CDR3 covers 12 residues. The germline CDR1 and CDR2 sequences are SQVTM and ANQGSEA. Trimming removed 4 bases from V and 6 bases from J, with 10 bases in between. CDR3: CSVGLAPNEQFF. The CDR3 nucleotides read TGCAGCGTTGGGCTCGCCCCCAATGAGCAGTTCTTC.

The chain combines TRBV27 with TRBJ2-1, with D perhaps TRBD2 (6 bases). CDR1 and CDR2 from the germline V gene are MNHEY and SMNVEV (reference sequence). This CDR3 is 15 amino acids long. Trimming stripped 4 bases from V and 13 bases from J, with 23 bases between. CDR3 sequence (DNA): TGTGCCAGCAGTTGGCGGGGTGGCCCCGGAGAGACCCAGTTCTTC. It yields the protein CASSWRGGPGETQFF.

The CDR3, as DNA: TGTACCAGCAGCAAAGGGCCACGTTATGGCTACACCTTC. It is translated as CTSSKGPRYGYTF. The V call is TRBV21-1, the J call TRBJ1-2. TRBV21-1 is a pseudogene locus. This CDR3 region has 13 residues.

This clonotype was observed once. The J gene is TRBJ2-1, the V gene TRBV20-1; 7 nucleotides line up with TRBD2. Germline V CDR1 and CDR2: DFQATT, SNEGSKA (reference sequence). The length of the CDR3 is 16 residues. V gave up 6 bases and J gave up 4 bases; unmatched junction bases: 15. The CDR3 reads CSAVSGRGGRYNEQFF. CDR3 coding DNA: TGCAGTGCCGTATCTGGTCGGGGCGGGAGATACAATGAGCAGTTCTTC.

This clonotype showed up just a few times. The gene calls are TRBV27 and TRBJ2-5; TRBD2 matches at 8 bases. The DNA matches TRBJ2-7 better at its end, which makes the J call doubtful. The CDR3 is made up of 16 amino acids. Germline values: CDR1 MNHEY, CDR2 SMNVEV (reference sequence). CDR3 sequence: CASSVRTSQRNYEQYF. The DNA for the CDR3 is TGTGCCAGCAGTGTCCGGACTAGCCAGAGGAACTACGAGCAGTACTTC.

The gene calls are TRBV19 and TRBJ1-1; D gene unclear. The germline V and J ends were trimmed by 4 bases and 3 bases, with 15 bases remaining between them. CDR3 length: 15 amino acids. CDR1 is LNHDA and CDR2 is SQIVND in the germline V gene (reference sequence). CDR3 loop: CASSTDPQADTEAFF. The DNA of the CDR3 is TGTGCCAGTAGTACCGACCCTCAGGCTGACACTGAAGCTTTCTTT.

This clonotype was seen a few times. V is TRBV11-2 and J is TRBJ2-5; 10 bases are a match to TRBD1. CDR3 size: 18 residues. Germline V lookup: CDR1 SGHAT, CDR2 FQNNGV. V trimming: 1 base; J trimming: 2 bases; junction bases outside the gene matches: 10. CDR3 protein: CASSLAKGRDRGQETQYF. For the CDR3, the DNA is TGTGCCAGCAGCTTAGCTAAAGGCCGGGACAGGGGACAAGAGACCCAGTACTTC.

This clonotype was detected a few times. In nucleotides, the CDR3 is TGCAGCGTTGAGGGCTACACCTTC. Encoded protein: CSVEGYTF. The chain has TRBV29-1 and TRBJ1-2; D is uncertain. With 3 bases removed from V and 8 bases from J, the gap between germline ends came to 1 base. From germline, CDR1 is SQVTM and CDR2 ANQGSEA. The CDR3 totals 8 residues.

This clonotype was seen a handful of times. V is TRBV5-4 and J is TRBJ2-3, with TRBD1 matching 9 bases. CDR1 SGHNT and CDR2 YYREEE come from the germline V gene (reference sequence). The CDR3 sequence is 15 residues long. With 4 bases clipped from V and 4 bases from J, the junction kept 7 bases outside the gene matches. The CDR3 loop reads CASSPGQGRADTQYF. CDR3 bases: TGTGCCAGCAGCCCCGGACAGGGGAGGGCAGATACGCAGTATTTT.